The present TCR beta chain was sequenced within a study of PD-L1 blockade in urothelial cancer. Study at large: Males with bladder-origin urothelial cancer made up about 90% of the roughly 29 patients. The study recovered a median of about 150,000 T cells per blood sample.

Data came from immunoSEQ multiplex PCR; TCRdb stores just in-frame clones and leaves some out. Of roughly 120,000 clones listed, roughly 91% are singletons. Time point noted: peripheral blood 6 weeks after treatment start. Each patient presented with locally advanced or metastatic urothelial carcinoma. Germline V gives CDR1 MGHDK, CDR2 SYGVNS. This CDR3 comprises 15 residues. V dropped 4 bases and J dropped 1 base, with 11 bases sitting between them. Regarding the study as a whole: Below-median TCR clonality that was measured in pretreatment blood predicted better survival.

A note on this clone: Antigen: not known.

The source is a man aged 60-69 years with urothelial cancer. This specimen consisted of PBMCs, obtained around atezolizumab (anti-PD-L1) treatment. The J gene is TRBJ1-3, the V gene TRBV25-1; D call uncertain. CDR3 nucleotides: TGTGCCAGCAGTGTTTTTGGGCTTTCTGGAAACACCATATATTTT. Translation: CASSVFGLSGNTIYF.